The next 7 T cell receptor beta chains were all read from a single sample in a study of T cell responses to AZD1222 COVID-19 vaccine. Sequenced by immunoSEQ multiplex PCR; TCRdb stores in-frame clones only, minus some. The sample consists of about 83,000 clones, roughly 88% of them appearing once. The source material was peripheral blood, sampled on day 0 of AZD1222 vaccination. Source of these receptors: an adult in good health.

The chain is built from TRBV2 and TRBJ1-2; D call uncertain. This CDR3 spans 12 amino acids. CDR1 SNHLY and CDR2 FYNNEI come from the germline V gene. V dropped 6 bases and J dropped 1 base, with 6 bases sitting between them. The CDR3 spells CASSGNNYGYTF. The CDR3 DNA is TGTGCCAGCAGCGGAAATAACTATGGCTACACCTTC.

V usage is TRBV30 and J usage is TRBJ2-5; 12 bases agree with TRBD2. CDR3 size: 18 residues. The trim removed 3 bases at V and 5 bases at J, leaving 16 bases unmatched. Germline values: CDR1 GTSNPN, CDR2 SVGIG (reference sequence). This CDR3 reads CAWRVHLAGGPNRETQYF. The DNA for the CDR3 is TGTGCCTGGAGGGTACACCTAGCGGGGGGGCCGAATCGGGAGACCCAGTACTTC.

The J gene is TRBJ1-1, the V gene TRBV2; the D is unclear. The germline V and J ends were trimmed by 3 bases and 5 bases, with 13 bases remaining between them. Germline V gene lookup returns CDR1 SNHLY and CDR2 FYNNEI. The CDR3 is 14 amino acids. CDR3 loop: CASSEGLLGTEAFF. The CDR3 nucleotides are TGTGCCAGCAGTGAGGGGTTATTGGGTACTGAAGCTTTCTTT.

V gene TRBV5-1 combines with J gene TRBJ1-1; D is perhaps TRBD1 (5 bases). Per germline, CDR1 SGHRS and CDR2 YFSETQ. The CDR3 totals 17 residues. Trimming took 4 bases from V and 2 from J, leaving 21 bases between them. The CDR3 DNA follows: TGCGCCAGCAGCAAGGAACCACGGAGGGACTTAAACACTGAAGCTTTCTTT. Translating it yields CASSKEPRRDLNTEAFF.

This rearrangement joins TRBV9 to TRBJ2-5; D call uncertain. Germline loops: CDR1 SGDLS, CDR2 YYNGEE. V dropped 2 bases and J dropped 1 base, with 9 bases sitting between them. The CDR3 runs 14 residues. The CDR3 DNA sequence: TGTGCCAGCAGCGTTTATGGAAGCCAAGAGACCCAGTACTTC. This codes for CASSVYGSQETQYF.

This clone has just a few counts. The chain carries TRBV29-1 and TRBJ1-1, with TRBD1 as a possible D gene (6 bases). CDR1 is SQVTM and CDR2 is ANQGSEA in the germline V gene. This CDR3 spans 13 amino acids. With 7 bases removed from V and 2 bases from J, the gap between germline ends came to 14 bases. As DNA, the CDR3 is TGCAGCGCAACGACAGGTGCTAACACTGAAGCTTTCTTT. It codes for CSATTGANTEAFF.

As regards this clone: Germline and junction disagree at one end, which may indicate a read error. This specimen includes other DNA sequences encoding the same CDR3. This chain uses TRBV18 with TRBJ2-7; D unresolved. The CDR3 sequence is 14 residues long. Per the germline V gene, CDR1 is KGHSH and CDR2 is LQKENI. CDR3 amino acids: CASSPGISSYEQYF. In DNA, the CDR3 is TGTGCCAGCTCACCAGGGATAAGCTCCTACGAGCAGTACTTT.